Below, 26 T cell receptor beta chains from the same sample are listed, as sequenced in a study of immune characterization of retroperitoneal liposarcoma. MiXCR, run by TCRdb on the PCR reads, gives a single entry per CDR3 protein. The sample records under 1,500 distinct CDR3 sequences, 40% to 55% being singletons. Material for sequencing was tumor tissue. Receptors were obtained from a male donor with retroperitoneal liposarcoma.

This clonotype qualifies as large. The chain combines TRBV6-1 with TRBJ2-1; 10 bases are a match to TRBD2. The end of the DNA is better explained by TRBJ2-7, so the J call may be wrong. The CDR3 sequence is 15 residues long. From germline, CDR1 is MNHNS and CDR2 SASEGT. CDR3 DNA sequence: TGTGCCAGCAGTGAGGGACTAGCGATTCTTCCGGAGCAGTACTTC. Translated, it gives CASSEGLAILPEQYF.

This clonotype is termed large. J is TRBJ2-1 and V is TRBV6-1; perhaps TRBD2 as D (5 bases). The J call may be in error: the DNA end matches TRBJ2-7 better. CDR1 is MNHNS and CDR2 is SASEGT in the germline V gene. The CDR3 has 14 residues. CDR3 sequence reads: CASSGTRGPYEQYF. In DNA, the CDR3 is TGTGCCAGCAGCGGTACTAGAGGACCCTACGAGCAGTACTTC.

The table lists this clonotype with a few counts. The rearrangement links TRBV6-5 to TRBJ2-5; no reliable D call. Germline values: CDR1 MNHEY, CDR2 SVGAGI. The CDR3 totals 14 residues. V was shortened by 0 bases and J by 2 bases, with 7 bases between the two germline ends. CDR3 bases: TGTGCCAGCAGTTACTCCCGCAGGCAAGAGACCCAGTACTTC. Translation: CASSYSRRQETQYF.

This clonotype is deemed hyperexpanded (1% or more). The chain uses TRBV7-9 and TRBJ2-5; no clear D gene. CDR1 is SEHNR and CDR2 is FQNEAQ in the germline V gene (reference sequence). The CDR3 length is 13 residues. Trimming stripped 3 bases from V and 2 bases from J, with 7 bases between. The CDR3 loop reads CASSFVQQETQYF. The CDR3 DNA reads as TGTGCCAGCAGCTTCGTGCAGCAAGAGACCCAGTACTTC.

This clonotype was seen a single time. As DNA, the CDR3 is TGTGCCAGCAGTAGCAGACAGGGCTCCTACAATGAGCAGTTCTTC. This translates into CASSSRQGSYNEQFF. The V call is TRBV6-6, the J call TRBJ2-1, with 7 bases matching TRBD1. Germline values: CDR1 MNHNY, CDR2 SVGAGI (reference sequence). V trimming: 5 bases; J trimming: 0 bases; junction bases outside the gene matches: 4. The CDR3 is 15 residues long.

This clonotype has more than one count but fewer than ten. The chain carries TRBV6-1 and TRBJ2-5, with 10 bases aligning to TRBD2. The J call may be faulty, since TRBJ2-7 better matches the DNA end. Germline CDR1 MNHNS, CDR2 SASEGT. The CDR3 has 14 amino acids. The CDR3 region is CASSVIAGGYEQYF. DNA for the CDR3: TGTGCCAGCAGTGTGATAGCGGGGGGCTACGAGCAGTACTTC.

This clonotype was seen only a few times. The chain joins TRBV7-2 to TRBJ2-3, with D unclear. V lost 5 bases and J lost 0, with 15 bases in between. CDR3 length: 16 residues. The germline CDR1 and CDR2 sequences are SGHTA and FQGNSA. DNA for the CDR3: TGTGCCAGCAGCCCAAGCCCAACCGCTAGCACAGATACGCAGTATTTT. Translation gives CASSPSPTASTDTQYF.

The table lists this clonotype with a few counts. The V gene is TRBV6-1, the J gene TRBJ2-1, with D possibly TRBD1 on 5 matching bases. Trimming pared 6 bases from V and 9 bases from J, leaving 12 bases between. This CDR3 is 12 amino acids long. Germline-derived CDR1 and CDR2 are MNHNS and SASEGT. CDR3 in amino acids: CASRDSSREQFF. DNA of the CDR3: TGTGCCAGCAGAGACAGTTCCCGTGAGCAGTTCTTC.

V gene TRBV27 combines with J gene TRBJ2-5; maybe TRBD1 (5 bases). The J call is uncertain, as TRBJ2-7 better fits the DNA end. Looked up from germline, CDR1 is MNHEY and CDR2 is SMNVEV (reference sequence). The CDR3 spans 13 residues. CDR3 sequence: CASTSGPSYEQYF. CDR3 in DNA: TGTGCCAGCACCTCAGGGCCCTCCTACGAGCAGTACTTC.

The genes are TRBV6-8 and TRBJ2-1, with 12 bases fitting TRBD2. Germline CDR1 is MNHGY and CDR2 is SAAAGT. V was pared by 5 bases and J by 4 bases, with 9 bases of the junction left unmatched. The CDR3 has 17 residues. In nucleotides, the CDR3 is TGTGCCAGCAGTGCCACGAGGACTAGCGGGATATACAATGAGCAGTTCTTC. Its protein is CASSATRTSGIYNEQFF.

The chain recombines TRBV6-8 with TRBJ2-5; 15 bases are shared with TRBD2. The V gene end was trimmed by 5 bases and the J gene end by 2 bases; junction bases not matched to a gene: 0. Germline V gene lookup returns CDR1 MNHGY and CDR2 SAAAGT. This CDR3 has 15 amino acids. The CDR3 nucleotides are TGTGCCAGCAGTGGACTAGCGGGGGGGCAAGAGACCCAGTACTTC. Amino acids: CASSGLAGGQETQYF.

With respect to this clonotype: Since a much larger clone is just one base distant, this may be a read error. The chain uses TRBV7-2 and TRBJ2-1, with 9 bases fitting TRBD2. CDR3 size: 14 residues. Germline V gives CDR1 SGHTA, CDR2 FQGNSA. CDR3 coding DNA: TGTGCCAGCAACTTAGCGGGAGCTTACAATGAGCAGTTCTTC. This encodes CASNLAGAYNEQFF.

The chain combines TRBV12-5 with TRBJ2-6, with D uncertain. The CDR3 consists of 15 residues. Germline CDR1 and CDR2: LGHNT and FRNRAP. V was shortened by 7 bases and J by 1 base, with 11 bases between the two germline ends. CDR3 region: CASATTSSGANVLTF. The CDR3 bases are TGTGCTAGTGCCACCACCTCTTCTGGGGCCAACGTCCTGACTTTC.

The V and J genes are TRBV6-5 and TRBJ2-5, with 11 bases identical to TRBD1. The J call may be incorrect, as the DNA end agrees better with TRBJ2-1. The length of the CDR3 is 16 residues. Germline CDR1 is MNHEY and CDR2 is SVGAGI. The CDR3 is CASSDPRDRGEETQFF. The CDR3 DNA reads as TGTGCCAGCAGTGACCCGAGGGACAGGGGGGAAGAGACCCAGTTCTTC.

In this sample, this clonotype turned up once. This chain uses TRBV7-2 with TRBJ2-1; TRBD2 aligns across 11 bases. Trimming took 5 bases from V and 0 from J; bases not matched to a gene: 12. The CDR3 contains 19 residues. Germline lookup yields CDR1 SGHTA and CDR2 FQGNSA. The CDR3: CASSSPTSGGLSSYNEQFF. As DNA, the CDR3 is TGTGCCAGCAGCAGCCCTACTAGCGGGGGTCTGAGCTCCTACAATGAGCAGTTCTTC. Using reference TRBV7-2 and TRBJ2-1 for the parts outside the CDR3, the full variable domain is GAGVSQSPSNKVTEKGKDVELRCDPISGHTALYWYRQSLGQGLEFLIYFQGNSAPDKSGLPSDRFSAERTGGSVSTLTIQRTQQEDSAVYLCASSSPTSGGLSSYNEQFFGPGTRLTVL.

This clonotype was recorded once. The CDR3 DNA reads TGTGCCACCGGACTAGCGGAGTACAATGAGCAGTTCTTC. As protein: CATGLAEYNEQFF. V usage is TRBV10-3 and J usage is TRBJ2-1; 10 bases are shared with TRBD2. The CDR3 runs 13 residues. J gave up 4 bases and V 10 bases, and 4 bases lay outside the gene matches. Germline lookup yields CDR1 ENHRY and CDR2 SYGVKD.

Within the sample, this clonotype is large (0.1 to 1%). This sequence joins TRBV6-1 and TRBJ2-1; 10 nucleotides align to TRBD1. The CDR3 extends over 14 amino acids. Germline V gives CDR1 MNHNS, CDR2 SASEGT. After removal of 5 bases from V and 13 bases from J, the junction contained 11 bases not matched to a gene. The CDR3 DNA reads TGTGCCAGCAGTAATGGAGGACAGGGGGAGACCCAGTTCTTC. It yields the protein CASSNGGQGETQFF.

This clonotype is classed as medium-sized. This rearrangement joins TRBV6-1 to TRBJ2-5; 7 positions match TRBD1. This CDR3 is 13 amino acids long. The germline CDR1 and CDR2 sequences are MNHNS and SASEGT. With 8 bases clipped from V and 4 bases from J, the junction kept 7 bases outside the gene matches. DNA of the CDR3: TGTGCCAGCGTCTGGACAGGACGAGAGACCCAGTACTTC. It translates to CASVWTGRETQYF.

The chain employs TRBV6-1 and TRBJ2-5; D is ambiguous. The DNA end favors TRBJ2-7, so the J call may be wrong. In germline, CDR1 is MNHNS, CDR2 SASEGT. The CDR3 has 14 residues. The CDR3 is CASSDKAGPYEQYF. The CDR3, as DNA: TGTGCCAGCAGTGATAAGGCAGGTCCCTACGAGCAGTACTTC.

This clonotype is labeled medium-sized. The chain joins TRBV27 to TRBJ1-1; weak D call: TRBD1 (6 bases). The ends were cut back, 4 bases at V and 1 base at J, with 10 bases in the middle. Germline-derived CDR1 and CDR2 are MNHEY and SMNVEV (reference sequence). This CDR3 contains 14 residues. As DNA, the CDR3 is TGTGCCAGCAGTTATGGGGGCACGAACACTGAAGCTTTCTTT. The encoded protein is CASSYGGTNTEAFF.

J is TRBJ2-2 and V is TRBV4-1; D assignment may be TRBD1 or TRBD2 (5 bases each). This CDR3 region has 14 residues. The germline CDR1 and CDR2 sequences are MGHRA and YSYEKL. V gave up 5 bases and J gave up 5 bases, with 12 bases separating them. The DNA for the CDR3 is TGCGCCAGCAGCGGGGTTGAGGGGACCGGGGAGCTGTTTTTT. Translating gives CASSGVEGTGELFF.

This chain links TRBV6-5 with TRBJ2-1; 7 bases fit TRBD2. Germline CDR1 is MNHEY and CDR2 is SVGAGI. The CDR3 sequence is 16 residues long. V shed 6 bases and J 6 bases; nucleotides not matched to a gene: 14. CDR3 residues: CASSPVASGNLNEQFF. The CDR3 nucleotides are TGTGCCAGCAGCCCCGTTGCGAGCGGGAACCTCAATGAGCAGTTCTTC.

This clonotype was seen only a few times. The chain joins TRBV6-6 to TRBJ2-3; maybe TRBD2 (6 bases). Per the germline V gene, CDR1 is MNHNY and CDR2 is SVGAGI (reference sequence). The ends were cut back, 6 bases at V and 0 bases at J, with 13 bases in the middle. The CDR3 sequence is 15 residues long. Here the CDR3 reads CASSGGIHSTDTQYF. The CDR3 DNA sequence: TGTGCCAGCAGCGGCGGGATCCACAGCACAGATACGCAGTATTTT.

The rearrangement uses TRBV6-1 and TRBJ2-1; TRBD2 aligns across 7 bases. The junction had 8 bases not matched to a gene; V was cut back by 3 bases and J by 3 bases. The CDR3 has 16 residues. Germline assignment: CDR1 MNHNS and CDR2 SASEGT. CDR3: CASSEVHGTNYNEQFF. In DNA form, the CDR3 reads TGTGCCAGCAGTGAGGTTCACGGGACTAACTACAATGAGCAGTTCTTC.

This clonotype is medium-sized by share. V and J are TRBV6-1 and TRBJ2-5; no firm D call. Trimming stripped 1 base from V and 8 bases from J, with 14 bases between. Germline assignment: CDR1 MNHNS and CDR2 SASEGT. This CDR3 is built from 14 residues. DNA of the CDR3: TGTGCCAGCAGTGAAGGTTTGAGCCTCGGAACCCAGTACTTC. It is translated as CASSEGLSLGTQYF.

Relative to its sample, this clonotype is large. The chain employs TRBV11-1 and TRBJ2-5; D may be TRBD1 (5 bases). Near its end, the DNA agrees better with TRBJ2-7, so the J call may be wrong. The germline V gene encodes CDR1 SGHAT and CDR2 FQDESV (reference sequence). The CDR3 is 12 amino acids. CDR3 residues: CASSQGVFEQYF. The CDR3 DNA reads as TGTGCCAGCAGCCAAGGGGTTTTCGAGCAGTACTTC.